This T cell receptor (beta chain) was identified in a study of a mutant IDH1 vaccine in newly diagnosed glioma. Study in general: Patients began vaccination 4-6 weeks after radiotherapy alone, or with temozolomide cycles. Patients had received radiotherapy, temozolomide, or both previously, most receiving both.

Sequencing used immunoSEQ multiplex PCR; TCRdb keeps in-frame clones, though not all of them. This repertoire shows some 22,000 clones, around 79% found once; its top ten account for around 8%. Sample time point: week 11, during vaccination. Doses of 300 ug of mutant IDH1 20-mer peptide were given with topical imiquimod. The study's findings and limits: Pseudoprogression seemed unrelated to changes in top peripheral T cell clonotypes.

Details on this clone: Its antigen is unidentified. A much larger clone differs by one base, so this may be a read error. Other DNA sequences within the sample encode an identical CDR3.

The sequencing here drew on PBMCs, taken from a glioma patient whose treatment included an IDH1 peptide vaccine. The sequence was collected from a man aged 40-55 years with glioma.

In nucleotides, the CDR3 is TGCGCCAGCAGCCAAGGGGACAGACTGAATGAAAAATTGTTTTTT. Protein product: CASSQGDRLNEKLFF. This chain connects TRBV4-3 to TRBJ1-4; 7 nucleotides line up with TRBD1. Germline CDR1 reads LGHNA; CDR2 reads YSLEER. The CDR3 spans 15 residues.